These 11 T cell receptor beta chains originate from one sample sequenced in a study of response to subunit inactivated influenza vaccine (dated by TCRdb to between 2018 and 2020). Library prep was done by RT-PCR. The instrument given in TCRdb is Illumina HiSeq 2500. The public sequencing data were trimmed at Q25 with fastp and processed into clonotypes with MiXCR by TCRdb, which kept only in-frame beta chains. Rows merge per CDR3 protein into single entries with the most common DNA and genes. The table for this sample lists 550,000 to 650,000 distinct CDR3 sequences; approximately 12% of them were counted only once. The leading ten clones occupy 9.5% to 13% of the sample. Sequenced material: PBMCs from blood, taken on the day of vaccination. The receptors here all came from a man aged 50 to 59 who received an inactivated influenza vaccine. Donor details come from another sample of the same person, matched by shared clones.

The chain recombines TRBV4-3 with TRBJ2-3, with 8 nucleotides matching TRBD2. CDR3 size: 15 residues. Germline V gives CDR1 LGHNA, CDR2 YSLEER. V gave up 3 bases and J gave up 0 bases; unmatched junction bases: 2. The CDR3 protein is CASSHSSGSTDTQYF. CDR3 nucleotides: TGCGCCAGCAGCCACTCTAGCGGGAGCACAGATACGCAGTATTTT.

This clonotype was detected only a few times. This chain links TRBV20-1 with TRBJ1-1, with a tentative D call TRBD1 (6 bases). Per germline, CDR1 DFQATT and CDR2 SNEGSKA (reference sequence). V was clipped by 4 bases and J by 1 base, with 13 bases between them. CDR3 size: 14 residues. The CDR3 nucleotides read TGCAGTGCTAAACAGGGATCAGGGAACACTGAAGCTTTCTTT. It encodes CSAKQGSGNTEAFF.

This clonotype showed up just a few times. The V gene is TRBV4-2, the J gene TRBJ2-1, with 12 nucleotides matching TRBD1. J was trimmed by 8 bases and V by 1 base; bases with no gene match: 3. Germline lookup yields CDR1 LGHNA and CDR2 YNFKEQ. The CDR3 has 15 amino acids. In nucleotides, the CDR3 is TGTGCCAGCAGCCAAGCGGGACAGGGGGCCTATGAGCAGTTCTTC. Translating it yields CASSQAGQGAYEQFF.

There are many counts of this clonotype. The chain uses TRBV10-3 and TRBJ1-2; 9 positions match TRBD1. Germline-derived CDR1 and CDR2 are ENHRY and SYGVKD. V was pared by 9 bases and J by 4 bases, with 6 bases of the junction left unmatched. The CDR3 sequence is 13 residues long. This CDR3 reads CAITGGAGYGYTF. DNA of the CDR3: TGTGCCATAACAGGGGGCGCGGGCTATGGCTACACCTTC.

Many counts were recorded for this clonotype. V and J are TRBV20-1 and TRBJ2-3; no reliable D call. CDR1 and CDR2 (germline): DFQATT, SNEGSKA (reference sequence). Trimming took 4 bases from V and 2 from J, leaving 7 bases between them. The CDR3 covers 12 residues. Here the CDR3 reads CSAMGNTDTQYF. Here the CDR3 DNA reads TGCAGTGCTATGGGGAACACAGATACGCAGTATTTT.

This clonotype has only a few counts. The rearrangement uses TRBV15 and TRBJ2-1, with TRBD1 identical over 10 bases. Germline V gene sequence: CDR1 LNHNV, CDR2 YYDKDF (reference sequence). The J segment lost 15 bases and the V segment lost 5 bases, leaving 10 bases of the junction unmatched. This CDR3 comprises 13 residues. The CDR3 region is CATSAVSRDRGFF. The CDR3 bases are TGTGCCACCAGCGCGGTCTCCAGGGACAGGGGGTTCTTC.

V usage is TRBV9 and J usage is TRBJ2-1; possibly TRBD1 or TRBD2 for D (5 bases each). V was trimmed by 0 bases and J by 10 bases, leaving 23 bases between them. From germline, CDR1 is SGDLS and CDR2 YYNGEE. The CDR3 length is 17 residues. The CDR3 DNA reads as TGTGCCAGCAGCGTAGCTATACTCCGGGACGGGAAGGGAGAGCAGTTCTTC. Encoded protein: CASSVAILRDGKGEQFF.

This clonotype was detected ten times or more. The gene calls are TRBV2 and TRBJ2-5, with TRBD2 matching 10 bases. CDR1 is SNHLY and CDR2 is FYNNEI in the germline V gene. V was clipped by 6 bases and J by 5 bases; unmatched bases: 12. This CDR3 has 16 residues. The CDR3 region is CASSRTGTSDIETQYF. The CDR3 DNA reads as TGTGCCAGCAGCAGAACCGGGACTAGCGATATTGAGACCCAGTACTTC.

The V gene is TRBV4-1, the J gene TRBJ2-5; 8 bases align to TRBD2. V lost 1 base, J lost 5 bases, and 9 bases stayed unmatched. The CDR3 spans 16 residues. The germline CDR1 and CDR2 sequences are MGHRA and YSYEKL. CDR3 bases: TGCGCCAGCAGCCAAGCCGCGGGACTAGAGTGGGAGACCCAGTACTTC. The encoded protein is CASSQAAGLEWETQYF.

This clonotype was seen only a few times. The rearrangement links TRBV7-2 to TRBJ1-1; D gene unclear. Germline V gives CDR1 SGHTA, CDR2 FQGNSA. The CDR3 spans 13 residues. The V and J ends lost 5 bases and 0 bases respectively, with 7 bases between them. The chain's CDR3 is CASSQVVNTEAFF. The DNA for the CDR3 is TGTGCCAGCAGCCAAGTCGTGAACACTGAAGCTTTCTTT.

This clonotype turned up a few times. The CDR3 DNA sequence: TGTGCCAGCAGCTTAATGGTCACAGATACGCAGTATTTT. It translates to CASSLMVTDTQYF. The chain combines TRBV7-2 with TRBJ2-3; D gene uncertain. The germline V gene has CDR1 SGHTA and CDR2 FQGNSA. The CDR3 covers 13 residues. Trimming removed 2 bases at V and 2 bases at J, with 5 bases between. The entire variable domain, with the rest obtained from reference TRBV7-2 and TRBJ2-3, is as follows: GAGVSQSPSNKVTEKGKDVELRCDPISGHTALYWYRQSLGQGLEFLIYFQGNSAPDKSGLPSDRFSAERTGGSVSTLTIQRTQQEDSAVYLCASSLMVTDTQYFGPGTRLTVL.